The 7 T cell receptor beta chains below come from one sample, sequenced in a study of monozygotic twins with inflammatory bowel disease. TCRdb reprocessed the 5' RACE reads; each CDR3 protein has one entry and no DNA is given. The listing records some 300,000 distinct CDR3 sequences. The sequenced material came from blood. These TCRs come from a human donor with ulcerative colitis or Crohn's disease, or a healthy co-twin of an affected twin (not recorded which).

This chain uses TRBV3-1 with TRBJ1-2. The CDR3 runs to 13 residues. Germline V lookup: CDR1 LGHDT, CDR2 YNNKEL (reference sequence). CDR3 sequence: CASSQDRPYGYTF.

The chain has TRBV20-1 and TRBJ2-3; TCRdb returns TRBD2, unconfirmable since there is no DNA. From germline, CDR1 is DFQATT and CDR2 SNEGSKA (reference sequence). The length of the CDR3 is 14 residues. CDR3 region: CSALIAGRTDTQYF.

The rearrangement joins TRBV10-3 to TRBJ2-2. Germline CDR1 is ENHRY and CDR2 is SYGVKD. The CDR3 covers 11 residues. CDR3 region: CAITGSGELFF.

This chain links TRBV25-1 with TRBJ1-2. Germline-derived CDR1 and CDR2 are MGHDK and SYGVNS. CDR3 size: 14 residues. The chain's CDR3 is CASSEYDDLYGYTF.

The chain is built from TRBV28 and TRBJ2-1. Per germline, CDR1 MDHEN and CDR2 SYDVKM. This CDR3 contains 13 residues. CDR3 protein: CASSWQNFNEQFF.

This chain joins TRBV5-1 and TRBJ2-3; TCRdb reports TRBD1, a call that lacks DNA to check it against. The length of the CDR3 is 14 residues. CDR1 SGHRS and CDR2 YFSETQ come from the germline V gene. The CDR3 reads CASNRDTPGDTQYF. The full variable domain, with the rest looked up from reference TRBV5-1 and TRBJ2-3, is KAGVTQTPRYLIKTRGQQVTLSCSPISGHRSVSWYQQTPGQGLQFLFEYFSETQRNKGNFPGRFSGRQFSNSRSEMNVSTLELGDSALYLCASNRDTPGDTQYFGPGTRLTVL.

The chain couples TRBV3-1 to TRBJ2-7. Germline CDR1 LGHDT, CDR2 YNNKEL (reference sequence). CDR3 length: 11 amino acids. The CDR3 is CASSQLREQYF.